The present TCR beta chain was sequenced within a study of blood T cell repertoires in COVID-19. The overall study: The cDNA or gDNA used as material had been derived from T cells, B-cell-depleted T cells, or PBMCs.

Trimming shortened V by 3 bases and J by 2 bases, and 11 bases separated the two germline ends. The CDR3 extends over 14 amino acids. Per the germline V gene, CDR1 is LGHDT and CDR2 is YNNKEL (reference sequence). Here immunoSEQ multiplex PCR was the method, and the copy in TCRdb shows in-frame clones only, minus some. The profile shows fewer than 150,000 clones, roughly 81% of them singletons. The chain has TRBV3-1 (or the pseudogene TRBV3-2) and TRBJ2-7; D not certain. The sample comprised peripheral blood. The receptor's source is a man in his forties or fifties with acute or convalescent COVID-19. In DNA form, the CDR3 reads TGTGCCAGCAGCCACTTCTCGGTTCCCTACGAGCAGTACTTC. Translation gives CASSHFSVPYEQYF.